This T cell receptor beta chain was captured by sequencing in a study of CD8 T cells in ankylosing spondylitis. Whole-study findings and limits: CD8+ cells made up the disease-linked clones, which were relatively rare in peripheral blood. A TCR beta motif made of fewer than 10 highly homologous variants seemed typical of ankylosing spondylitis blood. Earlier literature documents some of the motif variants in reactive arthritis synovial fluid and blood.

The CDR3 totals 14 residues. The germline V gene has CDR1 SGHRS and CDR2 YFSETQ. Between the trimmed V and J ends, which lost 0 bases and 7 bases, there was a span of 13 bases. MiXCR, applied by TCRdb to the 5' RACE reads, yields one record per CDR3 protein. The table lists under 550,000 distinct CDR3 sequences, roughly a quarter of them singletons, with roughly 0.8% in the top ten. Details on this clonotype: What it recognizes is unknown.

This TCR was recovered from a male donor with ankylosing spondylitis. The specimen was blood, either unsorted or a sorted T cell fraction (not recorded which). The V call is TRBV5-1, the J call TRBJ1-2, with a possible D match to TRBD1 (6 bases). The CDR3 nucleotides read TGCGCCAGCAGCTTGGCCGGCAGGGGTGGTGGCTACACCTTC. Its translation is CASSLAGRGGGYTF.